This T cell receptor (beta chain) originates from a study of blood T cell repertoires in COVID-19. Germline V gene data show CDR1 as SGHTS and CDR2 as YDEGEE. The CDR3 length is 12 residues. The V end was cut by 1 base, the J end by 4 bases, with 5 bases between. TCRdb keeps only in-frame clones here, not all; method: immunoSEQ multiplex PCR. The sample includes around 300,000 clones, roughly 89% of them seen just once. This clone was seen a few times. J is TRBJ2-5 and V is TRBV5-8; D not certain. The receptor comes from a man in his forties or fifties with acute or convalescent COVID-19. The sample consisted of peripheral blood. The CDR3 bases are TGTGCCAGCAGCTTGTCGCGAGAGACCCAGTACTTC. Its translation is CASSLSRETQYF.